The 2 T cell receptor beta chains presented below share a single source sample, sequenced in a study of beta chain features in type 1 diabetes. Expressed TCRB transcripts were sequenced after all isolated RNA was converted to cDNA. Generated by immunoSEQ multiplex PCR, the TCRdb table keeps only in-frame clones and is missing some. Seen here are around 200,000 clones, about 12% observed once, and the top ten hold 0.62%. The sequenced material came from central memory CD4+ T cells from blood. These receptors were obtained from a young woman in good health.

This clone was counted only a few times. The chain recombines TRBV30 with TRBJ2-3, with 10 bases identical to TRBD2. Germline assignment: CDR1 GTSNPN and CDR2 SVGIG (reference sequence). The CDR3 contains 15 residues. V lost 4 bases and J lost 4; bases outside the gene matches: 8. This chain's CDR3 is CAWIRGLAGADTQYF. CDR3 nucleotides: TGTGCCTGGATCCGCGGCCTAGCGGGAGCAGATACGCAGTATTTT.

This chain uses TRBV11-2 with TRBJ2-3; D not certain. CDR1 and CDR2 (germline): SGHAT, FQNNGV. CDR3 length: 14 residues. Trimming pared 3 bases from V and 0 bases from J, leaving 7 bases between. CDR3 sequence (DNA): TGTGCCAGCAGCTTCTACCTGAGCACAGATACGCAGTATTTT. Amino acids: CASSFYLSTDTQYF.